The 22 T cell receptor beta chains in this list originate from one sample, sequenced in a study of identical twins. Each CDR3 protein gets one entry after TCRdb re-called the 5' RACE reads with MiXCR. Of hundreds of thousands of distinct CDR3 sequences listed, less than 25% are singletons. This sample was also put to use in a study of T cells expressing NK-cell markers.

The sequenced sample consisted of PBMCs. Source of these receptors: a woman between 18 and 29 years old in good health.

The chain is built from TRBV11-2 and TRBJ1-1; the D gene is possibly TRBD1 (5 bases). CDR1 and CDR2 (germline): SGHAT, FQNNGV. The CDR3 has 14 amino acids. V was pared by 5 bases and J by 3 bases, with 13 bases between. In DNA form, the CDR3 reads TGTGCCAGCAGCCGGGGGGTTTTGTACACTGAAGCTTTCTTT. It codes for CASSRGVLYTEAFF.

The rearrangement joins TRBV5-6 to TRBJ2-3; D ambiguous. Trimming removed 2 bases at V and 5 bases at J, with 12 bases between. This CDR3 is 14 amino acids long. CDR1 and CDR2 (germline): SGHDT, YYEEEE. DNA of the CDR3: TGTGCCAGCAGCTTAGCTTTTGCGGTAGATACGCAGTATTTT. This codes for CASSLAFAVDTQYF.

The chain has TRBV7-8 and TRBJ1-1; D is ambiguous. Germline V lookup: CDR1 SGHVS, CDR2 FQNEAQ. V was pared by 5 bases and J by 7 bases, with 17 bases between. The CDR3 spans 14 residues. As DNA, the CDR3 is TGTGCCAGCAGCCCCCGGGGAGGAGCGCTTGAAGCTTTCTTT. Protein sequence: CASSPRGGALEAFF.

This chain uses TRBV5-1 with TRBJ2-5; D is perhaps TRBD1 (5 bases). CDR3 length: 13 residues. Germline values: CDR1 SGHRS, CDR2 YFSETQ. V shed 4 bases and J shed 1 base, with 8 bases lying between them. CDR3 coding DNA: TGCGCCAGCAGCGTGGACACCCAAGAGACCCAGTACTTC. It specifies CASSVDTQETQYF.

The rearrangement joins TRBV6-1 to TRBJ2-7; D perhaps matches TRBD1 (5 bases). Trimming removed 5 bases from V and 7 bases from J, with 9 bases in between. The CDR3 length is 11 residues. Germline lookup yields CDR1 MNHNS and CDR2 SASEGT. The CDR3 loop is CASSTDSEQYF. DNA for the CDR3: TGTGCCAGCAGTACCGACAGTGAGCAGTACTTC.

CDR3 residues: CASSHRGPTTGELFF. The CDR3, as DNA: TGTGCCAGCTCACACCGGGGACCAACCACCGGGGAGCTGTTTTTT. J is TRBJ2-2 and V is TRBV18; D could derive from TRBD1 or TRBD2 (5 bases each). The V end was cut by 4 bases, the J end by 4 bases, with 13 bases between. The CDR3 has 15 amino acids. Germline V gene lookup returns CDR1 KGHSH and CDR2 LQKENI.

The chain couples TRBV7-9 to TRBJ2-1; D is uncertain. CDR1 SEHNR and CDR2 FQNEAQ come from the germline V gene (reference sequence). With 5 bases removed from V and 8 bases from J, the gap between germline ends came to 13 bases. The CDR3 has 13 residues. CDR3 loop: CASSPNSAYEQFF. In nucleotides, the CDR3 is TGTGCCAGCAGCCCAAATTCAGCTTATGAGCAGTTCTTC. Supplemented by reference TRBV7-9 and TRBJ2-1, the full variable domain reads DTGVSQNPRHKITKRGQNVTFRCDPISEHNRLYWYRQTLGQGPEFLTYFQNEAQLEKSRLLSDRFSAERPKGSFSTLEIQRTEQGDSAMYLCASSPNSAYEQFFGPGTRLTVL.

This clonotype has a count of ten or more. The chain combines TRBV12-3 or TRBV12-4 with TRBJ1-3; TRBD1 matches at 7 bases. The CDR3 is 15 residues long. The ends lost 3 bases at V and 3 bases at J; junction bases unmatched: 5. The CDR3 sequence is CASSFDRAVGNTIYF. The CDR3, as DNA: TGTGCCAGCAGTTTTGACAGGGCGGTTGGAAACACCATATATTTT.

The rearrangement links TRBV5-1 to TRBJ2-2; D is unresolved. CDR3 size: 14 residues. Trimming cost V 2 bases and J 0 bases, with 5 bases left between them. CDR1 is SGHRS, CDR2 YFSETQ, per germline. The CDR3 DNA reads TGCGCCAGCAGCTTACAGTCGAACACCGGGGAGCTGTTTTTT. It is translated as CASSLQSNTGELFF.

The chain uses TRBV15 and TRBJ2-7, with D perhaps matching TRBD1 or TRBD2 (5 bases each). Germline assignment: CDR1 LNHNV and CDR2 YYDKDF (reference sequence). The CDR3 extends over 15 amino acids. Trimming took off 8 bases at V and 7 bases at J, with 24 bases between the two ends. The CDR3, as DNA: TGTGCCACCCCGGAGCACAGGACAAGTTCGGGAGAGCAGTACTTC. Its translation is CATPEHRTSSGEQYF.

Only a few counts were recorded for this clonotype. This chain links TRBV4-3 with TRBJ1-1; no reliable D call. Deletions cut 0 bases from V and 1 base from J, with 9 bases between. CDR3 size: 15 residues. Germline V lookup: CDR1 LGHNA, CDR2 YSLEER. The chain's CDR3 is CASSQDPAGNTEAFF. DNA of the CDR3: TGCGCCAGCAGCCAAGATCCCGCAGGGAACACTGAAGCTTTCTTT.

This sequence joins TRBV20-1 and TRBJ2-7, with 7 bases matching TRBD2. The CDR3 loop spans 13 amino acids. V was clipped by 6 bases and J by 6 bases; unmatched bases: 11. Looked up from germline, CDR1 is DFQATT and CDR2 is SNEGSKA (reference sequence). The CDR3 DNA is TGCAGTGCCCCCCTCGCGGGAGCAGGCGAGCAGTACTTC. It translates to CSAPLAGAGEQYF.

The chain uses TRBV27 and TRBJ2-5, with D unclear. Trimming stripped 5 bases from V and 5 bases from J, with 15 bases between. This CDR3 spans 14 amino acids. CDR1 MNHEY and CDR2 SMNVEV come from the germline V gene (reference sequence). The CDR3 loop is CASSTAEWPETQYF. DNA of the CDR3: TGTGCCAGCAGTACCGCGGAGTGGCCGGAGACCCAGTACTTC.

V and J are TRBV15 and TRBJ2-7, with unresolved D. V was clipped by 3 bases and J by 1 base, with 13 bases between them. CDR3 length: 15 residues. CDR1 and CDR2 from the germline V gene are LNHNV and YYDKDF (reference sequence). CDR3 amino acids: CATSSVEYQSYEQYF. The CDR3 DNA follows: TGTGCCACCAGCAGTGTTGAGTACCAATCCTACGAGCAGTACTTC.

J is TRBJ2-1 and V is TRBV9; D is ambiguous. The CDR3 is made up of 12 amino acids. Trimming took off 3 bases at V and 7 bases at J, with 8 bases between the two ends. Germline CDR1 and CDR2: SGDLS and YYNGEE. CDR3 amino acids: CASSDFVNEQFF. CDR3 in DNA: TGTGCCAGCAGCGATTTTGTAAATGAGCAGTTCTTC.

The V call is TRBV20-1, the J call TRBJ1-1, with a possible D match to TRBD1 (6 bases). Germline V gene data show CDR1 as DFQATT and CDR2 as SNEGSKA (reference sequence). The CDR3 runs to 12 residues. V dropped 5 bases and J dropped 7 bases, with 14 bases sitting between them. CDR3 in amino acids: CSAPRTAYEAFF. DNA for the CDR3: TGCAGTGCTCCCCGGACAGCTTATGAAGCTTTCTTT.

This chain links TRBV21-1 with TRBJ2-3; the D segment call TRBD2 is taken from the table without a DNA check. TRBV21-1 is described as a pseudogene. This CDR3 comprises 13 residues. CDR3 loop: CASRAGVRDTQYF. The CDR3 nucleotides are TGTGCCAGCAGGGCGGGAGTCAGAGATACGCAGTATTTT.

The chain uses TRBV10-3 and TRBJ2-1; no definite D call. The V and J ends lost 4 bases and 2 bases respectively, with 12 bases between them. Germline CDR1 ENHRY, CDR2 SYGVKD. CDR3 length equals 15 residues. The CDR3 sequence: CAISARFPTYNEQFF. In DNA, the CDR3 is TGTGCCATCAGTGCCAGGTTCCCAACCTACAATGAGCAGTTCTTC.

The gene calls are TRBV29-1 and TRBJ1-1, with 8 bases lining up with TRBD1. Germline CDR1 is SQVTM and CDR2 is ANQGSEA. The CDR3 is 11 amino acids. V was pared by 5 bases and J by 11 bases, with 7 bases of the junction left unmatched. The CDR3 spells CSVLDRGGAFF. Here the CDR3 DNA reads TGCAGCGTTTTAGACAGGGGTGGGGCTTTCTTT.

This clonotype was observed at least ten times. CDR3 coding DNA: TGCAGTGCTAGAGGGGGCATTGGGAGGGATGGCACTGAAGCTTTCTTT. Encoded protein: CSARGGIGRDGTEAFF. This rearrangement joins TRBV20-1 to TRBJ1-1, with D possibly matching TRBD1 (5 bases). The germline V gene encodes CDR1 DFQATT and CDR2 SNEGSKA (reference sequence). The CDR3 length is 16 residues. V was cut by 1 base and J by 4 bases, with 19 bases left in between.

This clonotype was observed a few times. The J gene is TRBJ2-1, the V gene TRBV7-9, with D unresolved. V lost 1 base to trimming and J lost 2 bases, with 6 bases between them. The CDR3 sequence is 14 residues long. From germline, CDR1 is SEHNR and CDR2 FQNEAQ (reference sequence). CDR3 in amino acids: CASSLVGPYNEQFF. The CDR3 DNA sequence: TGTGCCAGCAGCTTAGTAGGCCCCTACAATGAGCAGTTCTTC.

The CDR3 sequence is CASSWAPGLAGGRTGELFF. The CDR3 nucleotides are TGCGCCAGCAGCTGGGCCCCGGGACTAGCGGGAGGACGTACCGGGGAGCTGTTTTTT. The rearrangement uses TRBV5-1 and TRBJ2-2; 15 bases agree with TRBD2. The CDR3 runs to 19 residues. The ends lost 3 bases at V and 5 bases at J; junction bases unmatched: 11. Germline V gene data show CDR1 as SGHRS and CDR2 as YFSETQ.